Listed below are T cell receptor beta chains from one sample, sequenced in a study of CD8 T cells in Susac syndrome. TCRdb itself ran the immunoSEQ multiplex PCR reads through MiXCR, one entry per CDR3 protein. This table has 300,000 to 350,000 distinct CDR3 sequences, approximately 90% appearing once. Sequencing was performed on CD4+ T cells from PBMCs. These receptors came from a human donor with multiple sclerosis. CDR3s include the opening cysteine and the closing phenylalanine or tryptophan. The order of the fields is clone size, D gene, J gene, V gene, CDR3 DNA, CDR3 protein. A D gene is named only where the DNA matches it firmly. The listing skips clone size in some rows; elsewhere it reads once, few, many or a size class.

>once|TRBD2|TRBJ2-1|TRBV2
TGTGCCAGCAGCGTACTAGCGGGGGGATACAATGAGCAGTTCTTC
CASSVLAGGYNEQFF
>once|-|TRBJ1-5|TRBV20-1
TGCAGTGCTAGACGACCTCTCGGGGGGAGCAATCAGCCCCAGCATTTT
CSARRPLGGSNQPQHF
>-|TRBD1|TRBJ2-7|TRBV29-1
TGCAGCGCCCAAGGACAGGGCTCCTACGAGCAGTACTTC
CSAQGQGSYEQYF
>-|TRBD1|TRBJ1-2|TRBV9
TGTGCCAGCAGCGTAGGAACAGGGGCGAACTATGGCTACACCTTC
CASSVGTGANYGYTF
>-|TRBD1|TRBJ1-1|TRBV6-6
TGTGCCAGCAGTAAGACAGGGACTGAAGCTTTCTTT
CASSKTGTEAFF
>-|-|TRBJ2-7|TRBV23-1
TGCGCCAGCAGTCGCCCAACTACTAGCTCCGGGAGCTCCTACGAGCAGTACTTC
CASSRPTTSSGSSYEQYF
>once|-|TRBJ2-1|TRBV30
TGTGCCTGGAGTGTAGCTGGGGGTAGGGGAGGTGAGCAGTTCTTC
CAWSVAGGRGGEQFF
>-|-|TRBJ2-5|TRBV7-2
TGTGCCAGCAGCTTACCTAGCGTGACCCAGTACTTC
CASSLPSVTQYF
>-|-|TRBJ1-2|TRBV12-3/TRBV12-4
TGTGCCAGCAGTTTAGGCAGCCAAAACTATGGCTACACCTTC
CASSLGSQNYGYTF
>-|TRBD2|TRBJ2-1|TRBV12-3/TRBV12-4
TGTGCCAGCAGATCTAGCGGGGCCACCTCCTACAATGAGCAGTTCTTC
CASRSSGATSYNEQFF
>-|TRBD2|TRBJ2-1|TRBV29-1
TGCAGCGTCCGCGTTGATAGCGGGAGGTTCTACAATGAGCAGTTCTTC
CSVRVDSGRFYNEQFF
>-|-|TRBJ2-7|TRBV25-1
TGTGCCAGCAGTGAACCAACTTTAAATGGACTGTCCAGCTCCTACGAGCAGTACTTC
CASSEPTLNGLSSSYEQYF
>-|TRBD2|TRBJ2-1|TRBV7-3
TGTGCCAGCAGCCGTCGAGGGGGGGCTAGGACTAGCGGAAATTACAATGAGCAGTTCTTC
CASSRRGGARTSGNYNEQFF
>-|TRBD1|TRBJ2-2|TRBV11-1
TGTGCCAGCAGCGCTCGGGGAATTATCCGGGACAGGGGGAACACCGGGGAGCTGTTTTTT
CASSARGIIRDRGNTGELFF
>-|-|TRBJ1-2|TRBV7-9
TGTGCCAGCAGCTTAGGCAACAGACTCTATGGCTACACCTTC
CASSLGNRLYGYTF
>once|-|TRBJ1-1|TRBV6-2/TRBV6-3
TGTGCCAGCAAGGACCCCCTAAAGGCTGAAGCTTTCTTT
CASKDPLKAEAFF
>-|-|TRBJ1-3|TRBV19
TGTGCCAGTATCTCGGGGGATTCTGGAAACACCATATATTTT
CASISGDSGNTIYF
>-|-|TRBJ1-2|TRBV19
TGTGCCAGTCAGGGTGTTTTTGGGGGCTATGGCTACACCTTC
CASQGVFGGYGYTF
>-|-|TRBJ2-3|TRBV3-1
TGTGCCAGCAGCCAAGAGGGACCCCCTACGCAGTATTTT
CASSQEGPPTQYF
>-|-|TRBJ2-2|TRBV7-3
TGTGCCAGCAGCTTAAATGGGTCTACCACCGGGGAGCTGTTTTTT
CASSLNGSTTGELFF
>-|-|TRBJ1-2|TRBV10-3
TGTGCCATCAGTGACAGTTATGGCTACACCTTC
CAISDSYGYTF
>-|-|TRBJ2-5|TRBV7-2
TGTGCCAGCAGTTCCACAACAGGGCGCACCCAGTACTTC
CASSSTTGRTQYF
>-|-|TRBJ2-5|TRBV5-6
TGTGCCAGCAGCTTTACAGGGCGTGCGGAGACCCAGTACTTC
CASSFTGRAETQYF
>-|TRBD1|TRBJ2-7|TRBV19
TGTGCCAGTAAGGGGAGTCGGACAGGGGATTACGAGCAGTACTTC
CASKGSRTGDYEQYF
>once|-|TRBJ2-4|TRBV19
TGTGCCAGTAGTATAAGGAGTAGCATTCAGTACTTC
CASSIRSSIQYF
>-|TRBD2|TRBJ2-7|TRBV5-1
TGCGCCAGCAGGCGGGAGCAGGGTCCCTACGAGCAGTACTTC
CASRREQGPYEQYF
>-|TRBD1|TRBJ2-1|TRBV5-6
TGTGCCAGCAGCTTGGCCTGGGACAGGGGGCACAATGAGCAGTTCTTC
CASSLAWDRGHNEQFF
>-|-|TRBJ2-1|TRBV3-1
TGTGCCAGCAGCCCCGCCAGGGGGACTTACAATGAGCAGTTCTTC
CASSPARGTYNEQFF
>-|TRBD1|TRBJ2-3|TRBV20-1
TGCAGTGCCCGACAGGGAAGTGATAGAGCAGATACGCAGTATTTT
CSARQGSDRADTQYF
>-|-|TRBJ2-5|TRBV20-1
TGCAGTGCTAGTGGGGGCCAAGAGACCCAGTACTTC
CSASGGQETQYF
>-|TRBD1|TRBJ1-3|TRBV18
TGTGCCAGCTCGGGAATTGCGGGACAGCGAAACTCTGGAAACACCATATATTTT
CASSGIAGQRNSGNTIYF
>few|TRBD2|TRBJ2-7|TRBV30
TGTGCCTGGAGTGTATCGGCGGGGGGCTACGAGCAGTACTTC
CAWSVSAGGYEQYF
>-|-|TRBJ2-2|TRBV12-3/TRBV12-4
TGTGCCAGCAGTCCACTCGCAGAAACCGGGGAGCTGTTTTTT
CASSPLAETGELFF
>-|-|TRBJ1-1|TRBV27
TGTGCCAGCAGTTTGTTTGCAGGCCCGAACACTGAAGCTTTCTTT
CASSLFAGPNTEAFF
>-|-|TRBJ2-1|TRBV7-2
TGTGCCAGCAGCTTTACCCTGCATGAGCAGTTCTTC
CASSFTLHEQFF
>-|TRBD1|TRBJ1-5|TRBV6-1
TGTGCCACCAGAGGGGACAGGGGGCTACGGGGAGGGAATCAGCCCCAGCATTTT
CATRGDRGLRGGNQPQHF
>-|-|TRBJ2-1|TRBV12-3/TRBV12-4
TGTGCCAGCAGTCCCCTCGGGCGAGGCAATGAGCAGTTCTTC
CASSPLGRGNEQFF
>-|-|TRBJ1-1|TRBV6-6
TGTGCCAGCAGTTACTCGAGAGTGGCCACTGGTGAAGCTTTCTTT
CASSYSRVATGEAFF
>-|-|TRBJ2-7|TRBV12-3/TRBV12-4
TGTGCCAGCTTAGGCCCTTCCTACGAGCAGTACTTC
CASLGPSYEQYF
>-|TRBD2|TRBJ2-1|TRBV7-2
TGTGCCAGCAGCAACACACTAGCGGGTGGGGGAGGAGAGCAGTTCTTC
CASSNTLAGGGGEQFF
>-|TRBD1|TRBJ1-1|TRBV30
TGTGCCTGGAACCGGGACAGGGTTTTAGAAGCTTTCTTT
CAWNRDRVLEAFF
>-|-|TRBJ2-7|TRBV20-1
TGCAGTGCTAGTTCTGGGCTCGAAAAGAACTACGAGCAGTACTTC
CSASSGLEKNYEQYF
>few|TRBD2|TRBJ2-7|TRBV7-2
TGTGCCAGCAGCTTAGTGGCTCTGGCGGGAGGTCTGGGCTACGAGCAGTACTTC
CASSLVALAGGLGYEQYF
>-|-|TRBJ2-3|TRBV7-9
TGTGCCAGCAGCCTCGGACTTTCAGATACGCAGTATTTT
CASSLGLSDTQYF
>-|-|TRBJ2-1|TRBV6-5
TGTGCCAGCAGTGACAGGTCGGGCGGGGAAAGGCAGTTCTTC
CASSDRSGGERQFF
>-|TRBD1|TRBJ1-3|TRBV9
TGTGCCAGCAGCGTAGATCCCTACAGGGGACCTAAAAACACCATATATTTT
CASSVDPYRGPKNTIYF
>-|TRBD2|TRBJ2-7|TRBV4-1
TGCGCCAGCAGTTTAGTAGGCGGGAGGGAGGGGAACGAGCAGTACTTC
CASSLVGGREGNEQYF
>-|-|TRBJ2-3|TRBV20-1
TGCAGTGCTAGTGAGGGGGTTGGCACAGATACGCAGTATTTT
CSASEGVGTDTQYF
>-|-|TRBJ2-7|TRBV18
TGTGCCAGCTCACACACAGCCTACGAGCAGTACTTC
CASSHTAYEQYF
>-|-|TRBJ1-1|TRBV19
TGTGCCAGTAATGCCGGGAACTTTGAAGCTTTCTTT
CASNAGNFEAFF
>-|-|TRBJ2-1|TRBV29-1
TGCAGCGTTAATACTAGAATATTCCATGAGCAGTTCTTC
CSVNTRIFHEQFF
>once|-|TRBJ2-3|TRBV20-1
TGCAGTGCTAGTGGGCGTTCCACGGTGGATACGCAGTATTTT
CSASGRSTVDTQYF
>-|TRBD1|TRBJ1-4|TRBV7-9
TGTGCCAGCAGCTTTCAGGGGGCCGCTAATGAAAAACTGTTTTTT
CASSFQGAANEKLFF
>-|-|TRBJ1-1|TRBV7-2
TGTGCCATATCCTCACAGGCCGACACTGAAGCTTTCTTT
CAISSQADTEAFF